This T cell receptor (beta chain) was identified in a study of blood T cell repertoires in COVID-19. Across the whole study: Whether acute or convalescent, the COVID-19 samples came from the United States, Italy and Spain. In each case, the material was cDNA or gDNA derived from T cells, B-cell-depleted T cells, or PBMCs.

The table lists this clone with a few counts. How the authors handled the data: Reference gene primer amplification gave estimated nucleated cell counts. Only in-frame clones appear in the TCRdb table, and some are missing; sequencing was by immunoSEQ multiplex PCR. V and J calls plus clone size are reproduced from that table; the DNA served to infer D and trimming. The sample includes approximately 70,000 clones, about nine tenths seen only once; the top ten take 11%. Germline CDR1 is GTSNPN and CDR2 is SVGIG (reference sequence). V lost 3 bases and J 8 bases, leaving 7 bases between the germline ends. The CDR3 sequence is 10 residues long.

The sequenced sample consisted of peripheral blood. The chain is built from TRBV30 and TRBJ1-2, with D possibly matching TRBD1 (6 bases). The source is a man between 70 and 80 years old with active or convalescent COVID-19. The CDR3 loop is CAWRRGGYTF. For the CDR3, the DNA is TGTGCCTGGAGGAGGGGGGGCTACACCTTC.